The 8 T cell receptor beta chains below were found in one sample sequenced in a study of beta chain features in type 1 diabetes. Study-wide results and caveats: When Type 1 diabetes patients were examined, their TCRB CDR3s proved moderately but significantly shorter in all four CD4+ subsets.

Their target antigens are unknown. Since all of the isolated RNA was reverse transcribed, expressed TCRB transcripts were what got sequenced. Method: immunoSEQ multiplex PCR; TCRdb's copy keeps in-frame clones and lacks some. The sample comprises more than 250,000 clones, about 15% of which are singletons, and about 0.014% rests with the top ten. Material: naive CD4+ T cells from blood. These receptors were collected from a man between 18 and 35 years old with type 1 diabetes.

The rearrangement joins TRBV30 to TRBJ1-1; D call uncertain. There are 13 residues in the CDR3. V dropped 1 base and J dropped 1 base, with 7 bases sitting between them. The germline V gene has CDR1 GTSNPN and CDR2 SVGIG (reference sequence). The CDR3 loop reads CAWSGSGNTEAFF. In nucleotides, the CDR3 is TGTGCCTGGAGTGGGTCCGGGAACACTGAAGCTTTCTTT. Supplemented by reference TRBV30 and TRBJ1-1, the full variable domain reads SQTIHQWPATLVQPVGSPLSLECTVEGTSNPNLYWYRQAAGRGLQLLFYSVGIGQISSEVPQNLSASRPQDRQFILSSKKLLLSDSGFYLCAWSGSGNTEAFFGQGTRLTVV.

This clone has just a few counts. The chain combines TRBV2 with TRBJ1-5; 9 nucleotides agree with TRBD1. Germline lookup yields CDR1 SNHLY and CDR2 FYNNEI. With V trimmed by 4 bases and J by 6 bases, 4 bases remained unmatched. This CDR3 is 14 amino acids long. The CDR3: CASSAGQGFQPQHF. The CDR3 coding sequence is TGTGCCAGCAGTGCAGGACAGGGGTTTCAGCCCCAGCATTTT.

This rearrangement joins TRBV6-1 to TRBJ1-2, with a tentative D call TRBD1 (5 bases). Germline V gene sequence: CDR1 MNHNS, CDR2 SASEGT. V was clipped by 0 bases and J by 6 bases, with 14 bases between them. CDR3 size: 15 residues. As DNA, the CDR3 is TGTGCCAGCAGTGAAGCGGACGGGGGTTGGGATGGCTACACCTTC. Its protein is CASSEADGGWDGYTF.

The gene calls are TRBV15 and TRBJ2-2; possibly TRBD2 for D (7 bases). The CDR3 runs to 15 residues. Trimming removed 0 bases at V and 8 bases at J, with 13 bases between. Germline assignment: CDR1 LNHNV and CDR2 YYDKDF (reference sequence). This CDR3 is CATSRDRGAAGELFF. The DNA for the CDR3 is TGTGCCACCAGCAGAGACCGGGGGGCGGCTGGGGAGCTGTTTTTT.

This clone has just a few counts. Other nucleotide sequences from this sample produce the same CDR3. The chain recombines TRBV25-1 with TRBJ1-2; the D gene is possibly TRBD1 (5 bases). Deletions cut 4 bases from V and 4 bases from J, with 7 bases between. The germline V gene encodes CDR1 MGHDK and CDR2 SYGVNS. The CDR3 sequence is 12 residues long. The CDR3 reads CASSGDSYGYTF. The CDR3 bases are TGTGCCAGCAGTGGTGACAGCTATGGCTACACCTTC.

This clone appeared a few times. The chain couples TRBV28 to TRBJ2-5; D is possibly TRBD2 (7 bases). The V gene's germline CDR1 is MDHEN and CDR2 SYDVKM. The CDR3 is 14 amino acids. Trimming left V 7 bases short and J 3 bases short, with 15 bases between. CDR3 region: CASMNGGGEETQYF. CDR3 in DNA: TGTGCCAGCATGAATGGGGGGGGCGAAGAGACCCAGTACTTC.

This clone occurred a few times. The chain has TRBV30 and TRBJ2-7, with a possible D match to TRBD2 (6 bases). From germline, CDR1 is GTSNPN and CDR2 SVGIG (reference sequence). Trimming cost V 5 bases and J 0 bases, with 8 bases left between them. This CDR3 contains 12 residues. CDR3: CAWRESSYEQYF. The DNA of the CDR3 is TGTGCCTGGCGGGAGAGCTCCTACGAGCAGTACTTC.

This clone was counted only a few times. The chain is built from TRBV9 and TRBJ2-1, with D possibly matching TRBD1 (6 bases). CDR1 and CDR2 (germline): SGDLS, YYNGEE. The CDR3 runs to 15 residues. V lost 0 bases, J lost 5 bases, and 12 bases lay in between. The CDR3 nucleotides read TGTGCCAGCAGCGTAGGGGGACACGGACACAATGAGCAGTTCTTC. This codes for CASSVGGHGHNEQFF. Drawing the rest from reference TRBV9 and TRBJ2-1, the complete variable domain is DSGVTQTPKHLITATGQRVTLRCSPRSGDLSVYWYQQSLDQGLQFLIQYYNGEERAKGNILERFSAQQFPDLHSELNLSSLELGDSALYFCASSVGGHGHNEQFFGPGTRLTVL.